One and the same sample provided the 17 T cell receptor beta chains below, sequenced in a study of neurological immune-mediated disorders. TCRdb recomputed calls from the 5' RACE reads with MiXCR, one row per CDR3 protein. This table holds approximately 41,000 distinct CDR3 sequences, roughly 15% found once. The source material was CD4+ T cells from blood. The origin of the receptors is a woman in her fifties or sixties with HTLV-1-associated myelopathy (HAM/TSP).

This clonotype is medium-sized (0.01 to 0.1%) in the sample. The V call is TRBV29-1, the J call TRBJ1-3; D is undetermined. The CDR3 extends over 14 amino acids. The germline gives CDR1 SQVTM, CDR2 ANQGSEA. The V end lost 0 bases, the J end lost 0 bases, and 6 bases lay between the germline ends. CDR3 protein: CSVEDFFSGNTIYF. The CDR3 region has the DNA TGCAGCGTTGAAGATTTTTTCTCTGGAAACACCATATATTTT.

The chain employs TRBV5-1 and TRBJ1-2; D is perhaps TRBD1 (6 bases). CDR3 size: 16 residues. CDR1 SGHRS and CDR2 YFSETQ come from the germline V gene. Between the trimmed V and J ends, which lost 4 bases and 4 bases, there was a span of 20 bases. The CDR3 nucleotides read TGCGCCAGCAGCCAACGGGCGGCAGGAGGGGGCTATGGCTACACCTTC. This gives the protein CASSQRAAGGGYGYTF. Supplemented by reference TRBV5-1 and TRBJ1-2, the full variable domain reads KAGVTQTPRYLIKTRGQQVTLSCSPISGHRSVSWYQQTPGQGLQFLFEYFSETQRNKGNFPGRFSGRQFSNSRSEMNVSTLELGDSALYLCASSQRAAGGGYGYTFGSGTRLTVV.

The chain carries TRBV20-1 and TRBJ1-5; D uncertain. V was pared by 3 bases and J by 2 bases, with 8 bases between. There are 13 residues in the CDR3. Per germline, CDR1 DFQATT and CDR2 SNEGSKA (reference sequence). The chain's CDR3 is CSASPGGNQPQHF. As DNA, the CDR3 is TGCAGTGCTAGCCCCGGGGGCAATCAGCCCCAGCATTTT.

This clonotype was seen repeatedly, ten times or more. This rearrangement joins TRBV7-6 to TRBJ2-2; 7 nucleotides align to TRBD1. Germline V gene data show CDR1 as SGHVS and CDR2 as FNYEAQ. J was trimmed by 2 bases and V by 4 bases; bases with no gene match: 10. The length of the CDR3 is 17 residues. The CDR3 DNA reads as TGTGCCAGCAGCTCTACCCCTCAGGGGGTTAACACCGGGGAGCTGTTTTTT. Protein: CASSSTPQGVNTGELFF. The full variable domain, in which reference TRBV7-6 and TRBJ2-2 provide the parts outside the CDR3, is GAGVSQSPRYKVTKRGQDVALRCDPISGHVSLYWYRQALGQGPEFLTYFNYEAQQDKSGLPNDRFSAERPEGSISTLTIQRTEQRDSAMYRCASSSTPQGVNTGELFFGEGSRLTVL.

This clonotype was recorded at least ten times. This chain connects TRBV3-1 to TRBJ1-5; possibly TRBD1 for D (5 bases). The CDR3 is 14 residues long. Germline-derived CDR1 and CDR2 are LGHDT and YNNKEL (reference sequence). V was shortened by 3 bases and J by 4 bases, with 10 bases between the two germline ends. CDR3 region: CASSQGRGNQPQHF. In DNA form, the CDR3 reads TGTGCCAGCAGCCAGGGACGCGGTAATCAGCCCCAGCATTTT.

This clonotype has a count of ten or more. The gene calls are TRBV20-1 and TRBJ1-1, with 8 bases identical to TRBD1. This CDR3 is 13 amino acids long. The V gene's germline CDR1 is DFQATT and CDR2 SNEGSKA (reference sequence). The ends lost 1 base at V and 6 bases at J; junction bases unmatched: 4. The CDR3 DNA follows: TGCAGTGCTAGAGGCCCGACAGGGGCTGAAGCTTTCTTT. It translates to CSARGPTGAEAFF.

This clonotype occurred many times. The chain recombines TRBV27 with TRBJ2-1; 9 bases line up with TRBD1. V dropped 6 bases and J dropped 1; count of bases not matched to a gene: 4. The CDR3 spans 15 residues. The germline CDR1 and CDR2 sequences are MNHEY and SMNVEV (reference sequence). CDR3 DNA: TGTGCCAGCAGGCCCGGACAGGGGTCCTACAATGAGCAGTTCTTC. Translation: CASRPGQGSYNEQFF.

This clonotype was counted ten times or more. The gene calls are TRBV5-8 and TRBJ1-1; D not certain. CDR1 SGHTS and CDR2 YDEGEE come from the germline V gene. This CDR3 is 14 amino acids long. V dropped 4 bases and J dropped 1 base, with 11 bases sitting between them. The CDR3 loop reads CASSRPPENTEAFF. The CDR3 region has the DNA TGTGCCAGCAGCCGCCCCCCAGAGAACACTGAAGCTTTCTTT.

This clonotype counts as medium-sized. The genes are TRBV5-1 and TRBJ2-2; TRBD1 matches at 9 bases. CDR3 length: 15 amino acids. Germline V gene data show CDR1 as SGHRS and CDR2 as YFSETQ. After removal of 2 bases from V and 3 bases from J, the junction contained 2 bases not matched to a gene. The CDR3 region is CASSLRTGDTGELFF. For the CDR3, the DNA is TGCGCCAGCAGCTTAAGGACAGGGGACACCGGGGAGCTGTTTTTT.

This clonotype showed up many times. The V call is TRBV5-5, the J call TRBJ2-5, with TRBD2 matching over 10 bases. CDR3 length: 16 amino acids. Trimming at V came to 0 bases and at J to 2 bases, leaving 4 bases not matched to a gene. Looked up from germline, CDR1 is SGHKS and CDR2 is YYEKEE (reference sequence). The CDR3 sequence is CASSLGVSGGQETQYF. CDR3 DNA sequence: TGTGCCAGCAGCTTGGGGGTTAGCGGGGGGCAAGAGACCCAGTACTTC.

This clonotype was detected ten times or more. CDR3 sequence: CASSLPWDRDYGYTF. CDR3 coding DNA: TGTGCCAGCAGCCTCCCATGGGACAGAGACTATGGCTACACCTTC. This chain connects TRBV7-9 to TRBJ1-2, with 7 bases aligning to TRBD1. The junction had 9 bases not matched to a gene; V was cut back by 5 bases and J by 3 bases. The CDR3 has 15 residues. Germline-derived CDR1 and CDR2 are SEHNR and FQNEAQ (reference sequence).

As concerns this clonotype: Sequence at one end of the junction differs from germline and may be a read error. This chain joins TRBV5-1 and TRBJ2-1, with 8 bases matching TRBD1. The germline V gene has CDR1 SGHRS and CDR2 YFSETQ. The CDR3 has 16 amino acids. CDR3 sequence: CASSHGQGSSYNEHFF. The DNA of the CDR3 is TGCGCCAGCAGCCATGGACAGGGATCGAGCTACAATGAGCATTTCTTC.

The table lists this clonotype with many counts. The rearrangement joins TRBV6-2 or TRBV6-3 to TRBJ2-1; 10 bases line up with TRBD2. The CDR3 loop spans 16 amino acids. Germline loops: CDR1 MNHEY, CDR2 SVGEGT. Trimming at V came to 7 bases and at J to 8 bases, leaving 14 bases not matched to a gene. The CDR3 spells CASNSGGLATPHEQFF. The CDR3 DNA follows: TGTGCCAGCAATAGCGGGGGACTAGCGACCCCGCATGAGCAGTTCTTC.

The V call is TRBV20-1, the J call TRBJ1-3; D gene unclear. CDR1 is DFQATT, CDR2 SNEGSKA, per germline (reference sequence). The CDR3 consists of 16 residues. V was shortened by 6 bases and J by 0 bases, with 18 bases between the two germline ends. CDR3 coding DNA: TGCAGTGCCCAATTTAGAGGGTCTTTCTCTGGAAACACCATATATTTT. This sequence encodes CSAQFRGSFSGNTIYF.

This clonotype was seen many times. This chain connects TRBV5-1 to TRBJ1-2; maybe TRBD1 (5 bases). CDR1 is SGHRS and CDR2 is YFSETQ in the germline V gene. Trimming left V 0 bases short and J 0 bases short, with 12 bases between. The CDR3 runs to 16 residues. CDR3 bases: TGCGCCAGCAGCTTGGCCGAGGCAGGGCCTAACTATGGCTACACCTTC. Protein product: CASSLAEAGPNYGYTF.

This clonotype was recorded many times. The chain employs TRBV29-1 and TRBJ2-1; D gene unclear. The CDR3 totals 12 residues. Germline V CDR1 and CDR2: SQVTM, ANQGSEA. The V end lost 0 bases, the J end lost 7 bases, and 7 bases lay between the germline ends. The CDR3 sequence is CSVEDVGNEQFF. The CDR3 DNA reads TGCAGCGTTGAAGATGTGGGGAATGAGCAGTTCTTC.

This clonotype appeared many times. The V gene is TRBV6-4, the J gene TRBJ2-1, with D perhaps TRBD2 (5 bases). Germline loops: CDR1 MRHNA, CDR2 SNTAGT. The V end lost 0 bases, the J end lost 5 bases, and 11 bases lay between the germline ends. This CDR3 is 15 amino acids long. The CDR3 sequence: CASSDSTSGNNEQFF. CDR3 DNA sequence: TGTGCCAGCAGTGACTCCACAAGCGGAAACAATGAGCAGTTCTTC.